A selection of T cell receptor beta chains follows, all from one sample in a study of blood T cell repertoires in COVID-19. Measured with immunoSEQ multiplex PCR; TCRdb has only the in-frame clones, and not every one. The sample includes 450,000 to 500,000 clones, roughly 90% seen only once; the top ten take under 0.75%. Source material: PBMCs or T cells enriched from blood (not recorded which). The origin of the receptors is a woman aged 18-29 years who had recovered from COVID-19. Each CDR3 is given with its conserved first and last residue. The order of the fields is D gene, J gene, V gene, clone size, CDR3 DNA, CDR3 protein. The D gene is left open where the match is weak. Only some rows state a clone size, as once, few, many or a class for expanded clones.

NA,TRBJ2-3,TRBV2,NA,TGTGCCTCGCTTTACCGGGATACGCAGTATTTT,CASLYRDTQYF
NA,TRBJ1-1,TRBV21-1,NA,TGTGCCAGCAGCAAAAGGGAGGGCAGGGCGAACACTGAAGCTTTCTTT,CASSKREGRANTEAFF
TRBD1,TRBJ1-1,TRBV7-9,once,TGTGCCAGCAGCTTTGATAACAGGGGCACTGAAGCTTTCTTT,CASSFDNRGTEAFF
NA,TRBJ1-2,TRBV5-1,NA,TGCGCCAGCAGCTCCTCCCCACAGGGCTATGGCTACACCTTC,CASSSSPQGYGYTF
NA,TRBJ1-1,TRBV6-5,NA,TGTGCCAGCAGTTACTCGCAGGGGCCCCTGAACACTGAAGCTTTCTTT,CASSYSQGPLNTEAFF
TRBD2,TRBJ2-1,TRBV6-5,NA,TGTGCCAGCACCGAGACCGGGACTAGCATATATGAGCAGTTCTTC,CASTETGTSIYEQFF
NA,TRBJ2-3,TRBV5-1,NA,TGCGCCAGCAGCTTGGACGGGTTAGCGGCGGGAGATACGCAGTATTTT,CASSLDGLAAGDTQYF
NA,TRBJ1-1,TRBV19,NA,TGTGCCAGTAGTATCCTCGAGGAGGACACTGAAGCTTTCTTT,CASSILEEDTEAFF
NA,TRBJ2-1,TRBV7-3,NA,TGTGCCAGCAGCGCACAGGGTTTTAGCTCCTACAATGAGCAGTTCTTC,CASSAQGFSSYNEQFF
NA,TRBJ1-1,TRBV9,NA,TGTGCCAGCAGCGCGCGTGAGACGCCGGGAACTGAAGCTTTCTTT,CASSARETPGTEAFF
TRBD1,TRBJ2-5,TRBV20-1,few,TGCAGTGCTGGACAGGGAGAGACCCAGTACTTC,CSAGQGETQYF
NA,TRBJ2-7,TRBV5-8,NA,TGTGCCACCAAGGCTCTATCGGACAACTCCTACGAGCAGTACTTC,CATKALSDNSYEQYF
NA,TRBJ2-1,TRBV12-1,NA,TGTGCCAGCAGCTTTGTAGACAGGGCTTACAATGAGCAGTTCTTC,CASSFVDRAYNEQFF
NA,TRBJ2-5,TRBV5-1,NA,TGCGCCAGCAGCTTAAACAGAGAAGAGACCCAGTACTTC,CASSLNREETQYF
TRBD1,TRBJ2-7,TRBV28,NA,TGTGCCAGCAGTGAGACAGGGGGCTACGAGCAGTACTTC,CASSETGGYEQYF
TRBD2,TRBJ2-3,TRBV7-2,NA,TGTGCCAGCAGCAACTCCGGACTAGCGGCCGATACGCAGTATTTT,CASSNSGLAADTQYF
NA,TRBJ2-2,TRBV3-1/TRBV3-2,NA,TGTGCCAGCAGCCAGAGGAGTCGGGGCACCGGGGAGCTGTTTTTT,CASSQRSRGTGELFF
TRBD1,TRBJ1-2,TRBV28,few,TGTGCCAGCAGTCTTCGAGGACAGGTCCGTGGCTACACCTTC,CASSLRGQVRGYTF
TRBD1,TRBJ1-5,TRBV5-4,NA,TGTGCCAGCAGCTTCACAGGGGGCGCCCCCAATCAGCCCCAGCATTTT,CASSFTGGAPNQPQHF
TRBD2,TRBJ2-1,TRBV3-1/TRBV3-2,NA,TGTGCCAGCAGCCGGGGGACTAGCGGGGACCACAATGAGCAGTTCTTC,CASSRGTSGDHNEQFF
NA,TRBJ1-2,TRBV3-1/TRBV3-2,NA,TGTGCCAGCAGCCCCCAAAGGAGGGCCTCACGTTTAGCTAACTATGGCTACACCTTC,CASSPQRRASRLANYGYTF
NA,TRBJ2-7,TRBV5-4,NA,TGTGCCAGCAGCTTGAGTCGGGGGAAGAACTCCTACGAGCAGTACTTC,CASSLSRGKNSYEQYF
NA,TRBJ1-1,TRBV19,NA,TGTGCCAGTAGTAATACAGGAGACACTGAAGCTTTCTTT,CASSNTGDTEAFF
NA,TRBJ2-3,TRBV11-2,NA,TGTGCCAGCAGCCCCACTACTGCGACAGATACGCAGTATTTT,CASSPTTATDTQYF
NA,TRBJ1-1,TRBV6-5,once,TGTGCCAGCATCGGCGCGGGTGGGGCTGAAGCTTTCTTT,CASIGAGGAEAFF
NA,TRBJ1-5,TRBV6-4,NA,TGTGCCAGCTACAATCAGCCCCAGCATTTT,CASYNQPQHF
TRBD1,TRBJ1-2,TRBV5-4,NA,TGTGCCAGCAGCCTAGCGGACAGGGCGATGAGCTACACCTTC,CASSLADRAMSYTF
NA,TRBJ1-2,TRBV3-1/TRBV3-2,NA,TGTGCCAGCAGCCAAGATGGGCAGCTCGGCTACACCTTC,CASSQDGQLGYTF
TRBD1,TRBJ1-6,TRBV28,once,TGTGCCAGCAGTCTCACGGACAGGGATTCACCCCTCCACTTT,CASSLTDRDSPLHF
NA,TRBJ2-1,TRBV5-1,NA,TGCGCCAGCAGCCTGCCCCGGGGAGGGGGTGAGCAGTTCTTC,CASSLPRGGGEQFF
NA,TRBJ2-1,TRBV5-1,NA,TGCGCCAGCAGCCGCTCCTCTGCGGGTGGCTCCTACAATGAGCAGTTCTTC,CASSRSSAGGSYNEQFF
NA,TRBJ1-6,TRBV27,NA,TGTGCCAGCAGCCAGGGATTTGGGTCCTATAATTCACCCCTCCACTTT,CASSQGFGSYNSPLHF
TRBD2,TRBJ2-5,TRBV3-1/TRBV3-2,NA,TGTGCCAGCAGCGAGCGGGGCGCTGAGACCCAGTACTTC,CASSERGAETQYF
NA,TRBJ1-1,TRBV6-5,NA,TGTGCCAGCAGTTACGAGACAGATGCGAGCACTGAAGCTTTCTTT,CASSYETDASTEAFF
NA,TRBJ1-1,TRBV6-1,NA,TGTGCCAGCAGCCTTTCGCGGACTGAAGCTTTCTTT,CASSLSRTEAFF
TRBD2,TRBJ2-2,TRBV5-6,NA,TGTGCCAGCAACTCGCGCGGGGGGGCCGCCGGGGAGCTGTTTTTT,CASNSRGGAAGELFF
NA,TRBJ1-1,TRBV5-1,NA,TGCGCCAGCAGCCGGGACGGGGAGGGTGGCACTGAAGCTTTCTTT,CASSRDGEGGTEAFF
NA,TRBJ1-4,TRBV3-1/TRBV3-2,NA,TGTGCCAGCAGTCAGGTCCCGGTTTGGGAAAAACTGTTTTTT,CASSQVPVWEKLFF
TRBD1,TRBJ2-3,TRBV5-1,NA,TGCGCCAGCTATAGAGGGGGCGAACGAGATACGCAGTATTTT,CASYRGGERDTQYF
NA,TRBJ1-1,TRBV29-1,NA,TGCAGCGTTGAGGGGGGGAGATGGACTGAAGCTTTCTTT,CSVEGGRWTEAFF
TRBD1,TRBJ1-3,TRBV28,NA,TGTGCCAGCAGTTCCCGGGACAGGGGAAACACCATATATTTT,CASSSRDRGNTIYF
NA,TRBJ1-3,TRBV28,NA,TGTGCCACCTTCTCTGGAAACACCATATATTTT,CATFSGNTIYF
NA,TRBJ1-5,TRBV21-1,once,TGTGCCAGCAGCAAAGTAGAGGAACCCCAGCATTTT,CASSKVEEPQHF
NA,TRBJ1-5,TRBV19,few,TGTGCCAGTAGCCTCACTCGGGGGGCCGTTGACAGGAATACTTATAGCAATCAGCCCCAGCATTTT,CASSLTRGAVDRNTYSNQPQHF
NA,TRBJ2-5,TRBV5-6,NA,TGTGCCAGCACCCTTTATCTTGCGGGGCAGGCTCTGACGGCGACCCAGTACTTC,CASTLYLAGQALTATQYF